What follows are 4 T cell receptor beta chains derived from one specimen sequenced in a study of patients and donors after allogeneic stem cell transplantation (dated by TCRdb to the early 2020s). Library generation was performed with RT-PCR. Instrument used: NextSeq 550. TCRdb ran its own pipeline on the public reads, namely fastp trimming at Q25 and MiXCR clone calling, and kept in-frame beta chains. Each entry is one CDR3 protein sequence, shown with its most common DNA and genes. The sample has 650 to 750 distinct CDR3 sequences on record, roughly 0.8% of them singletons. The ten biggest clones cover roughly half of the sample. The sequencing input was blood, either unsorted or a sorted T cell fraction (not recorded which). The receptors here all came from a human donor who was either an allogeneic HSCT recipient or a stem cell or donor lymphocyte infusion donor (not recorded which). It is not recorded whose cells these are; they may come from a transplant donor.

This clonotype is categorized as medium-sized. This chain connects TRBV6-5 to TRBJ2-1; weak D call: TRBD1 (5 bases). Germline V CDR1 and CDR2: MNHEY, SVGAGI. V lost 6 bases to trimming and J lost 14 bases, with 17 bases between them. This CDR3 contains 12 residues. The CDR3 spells CASSPRVGVKFF. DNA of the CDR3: TGTGCCAGCAGCCCCCGGGTAGGGGTTAAGTTCTTC.

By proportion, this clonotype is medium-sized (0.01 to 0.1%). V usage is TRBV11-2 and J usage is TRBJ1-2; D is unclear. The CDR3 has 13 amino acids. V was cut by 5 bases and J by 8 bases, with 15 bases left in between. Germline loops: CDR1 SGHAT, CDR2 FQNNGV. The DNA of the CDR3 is TGTGCCAGCAGCCCCGACAATCTCGGCGGCTACACCTTC. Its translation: CASSPDNLGGYTF.

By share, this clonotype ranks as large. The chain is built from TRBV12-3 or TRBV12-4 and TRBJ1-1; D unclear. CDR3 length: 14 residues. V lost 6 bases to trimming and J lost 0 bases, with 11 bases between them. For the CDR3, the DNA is TGTGCCAGCAGCCCCTTGGCTGTGAACACTGAAGCTTTCTTT. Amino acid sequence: CASSPLAVNTEAFF.

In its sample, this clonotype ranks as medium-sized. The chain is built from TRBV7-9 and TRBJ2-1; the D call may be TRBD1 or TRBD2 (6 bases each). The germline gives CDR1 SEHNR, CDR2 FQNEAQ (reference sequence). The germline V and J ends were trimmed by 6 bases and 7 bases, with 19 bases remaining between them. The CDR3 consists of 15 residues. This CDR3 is CASSSGETGGNEQFF. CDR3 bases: TGTGCCAGCAGTTCCGGGGAGACAGGAGGGAATGAGCAGTTCTTC.